One sample yielded the 3 T cell receptor beta chains listed below, sequenced in a study of T cells after posttransplantation cyclophosphamide. Busulfan-fludarabine conditioning, marrow transplant, and cyclophosphamide on days +3 and +4 were administered. Sequencing used immunoSEQ multiplex PCR; TCRdb keeps in-frame clones, though not all of them. Among 5,500 to 7,000 clones listed, 65% to 85% were seen once. The specimen comprised CD4+ T cells sorted from blood, sampled around 370 days after allogeneic stem cell transplant with posttransplant cyclophosphamide. These receptor sequences come from a male patient aged 50 to 59 who received an allogeneic stem cell transplant from a related donor and was CMV-positive. Some T cells may be transferred from the graft donor.

This sequence joins TRBV5-1 and TRBJ1-1; D remains ambiguous. The CDR3 sequence is 14 residues long. Trimming pared 4 bases from V and 0 bases from J, leaving 10 bases between. The germline V gene encodes CDR1 SGHRS and CDR2 YFSETQ. CDR3 coding DNA: TGCGCCAGCAGCCTGGATCACATGAACACTGAAGCTTTCTTT. Translated: CASSLDHMNTEAFF.

V usage is TRBV5-4 and J usage is TRBJ2-2; 9 bases fit TRBD1. Trimming took 4 bases from V and 5 from J; bases not matched to a gene: 3. This CDR3 contains 14 residues. Germline lookup yields CDR1 SGHNT and CDR2 YYREEE (reference sequence). The CDR3 reads CASSPDRGTGELFF. CDR3 coding DNA: TGTGCCAGCAGCCCTGACAGGGGGACCGGGGAGCTGTTTTTT.

The chain has TRBV6-5 and TRBJ1-2; 10 bases are shared with TRBD1. The germline V gene has CDR1 MNHEY and CDR2 SVGAGI. The CDR3 is 14 amino acids. With V trimmed by 5 bases and J by 3 bases, 3 bases remained unmatched. The CDR3 DNA reads as TGTGCCAGCAGTGTCGGGACAGGGGACTATGGCTACACCTTC. It encodes CASSVGTGDYGYTF.